This T cell receptor (beta chain) derives from a study of blood T cell repertoires in COVID-19. Per the study methods: Reference gene primer amplification gave nucleated cell count estimates. Sequenced by immunoSEQ multiplex PCR; TCRdb stores in-frame clones only, minus some. From that table come the V and J calls and clone size; the DNA was used to work out D and trimming. The sample includes roughly 440,000 clones, approximately 90% of them seen just once. This CDR3 is built from 17 residues. The trim removed 4 bases at V and 2 bases at J, leaving 12 bases unmatched. Germline V CDR1 and CDR2: SGHRS, YFSETQ.

Sequencing was done on a sample of peripheral blood. The chain uses TRBV5-1 and TRBJ1-1; the match to TRBD1 covers 9 bases. The receptor was isolated from a woman in her forties or fifties with COVID-19, enrolled during active disease. The CDR3 region is CASSPFGTGKVNTEAFF. CDR3 bases: TGCGCCAGCAGCCCCTTCGGGACAGGGAAGGTCAACACTGAAGCTTTCTTT.